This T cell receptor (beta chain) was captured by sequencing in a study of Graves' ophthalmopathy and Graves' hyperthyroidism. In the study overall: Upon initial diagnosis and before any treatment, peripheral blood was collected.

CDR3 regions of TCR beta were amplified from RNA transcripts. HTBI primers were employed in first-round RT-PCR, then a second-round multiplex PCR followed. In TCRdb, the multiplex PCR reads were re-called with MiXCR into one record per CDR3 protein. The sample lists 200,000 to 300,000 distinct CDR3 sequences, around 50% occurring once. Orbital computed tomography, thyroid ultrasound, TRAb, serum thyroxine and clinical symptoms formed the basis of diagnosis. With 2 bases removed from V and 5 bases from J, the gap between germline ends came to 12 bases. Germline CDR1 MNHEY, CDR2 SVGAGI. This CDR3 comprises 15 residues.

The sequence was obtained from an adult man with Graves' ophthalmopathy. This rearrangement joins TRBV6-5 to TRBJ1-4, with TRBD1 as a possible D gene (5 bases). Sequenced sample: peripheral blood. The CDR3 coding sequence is TGTGCCAGCAGTTACCGGGGGGAACAGAATGAAAAACTGTTTTTT. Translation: CASSYRGEQNEKLFF.